These T cell receptor beta chains were read from a single sample in a study of PD-1 and CTLA-4 blockade in melanoma. Here immunoSEQ multiplex PCR was the method, and the copy in TCRdb shows in-frame clones only, minus some. The data hold approximately 17,000 clones, with around 70% observed a single time. This specimen was CD8+ T cells from peripheral blood, taken before anti-PD-1 treatment. The receptors here all came from a human donor with melanoma. Each CDR3 is given with its conserved first and last residue. The D gene is left open where the match is weak. The listing skips clone size in some rows; elsewhere it reads once, few, many or a size class.

CDR3 DNA | CDR3 protein | J gene | clone size | V gene | D gene
TGTGGCAACAATGAGCAGTTCTTC | CGNNEQFF | TRBJ2-1 | medium-sized | TRBV7-9 | -
TGTGCCAGCAGCCCGCCGGGCTATAATTCACCCCTCCACTTT | CASSPPGYNSPLHF | TRBJ1-6 | once | TRBV7-9 | -
TGTGCCAGCAGTTTCCGCCAAGCCTACGAGCAGTACTTC | CASSFRQAYEQYF | TRBJ2-7 | - | TRBV27 | -
TGTGCCAGCAGCAACTTAGTGGGGCACCTCAATGGCTACACCTTC | CASSNLVGHLNGYTF | TRBJ1-2 | - | TRBV9 | -
TGTGCCAGCAGTTTGCCAGGGTTGGATGGCTACACCTTC | CASSLPGLDGYTF | TRBJ1-2 | - | TRBV27 | -
TGTGCCAGCAGTTACTCGTTTTCCGAGGAGGATGGCTACACCTTC | CASSYSFSEEDGYTF | TRBJ1-2 | - | TRBV6-5 | -
TGTGCCAGCAGCTTTACAGGGGGGGCCAAAAACATTCAGTACTTC | CASSFTGGAKNIQYF | TRBJ2-4 | - | TRBV5-4 | TRBD1
TGTGCCAGTAGTGTCATGAGGACAGATACGCAGTATTTT | CASSVMRTDTQYF | TRBJ2-3 | - | TRBV19 | -
TGTGCCAGCAGCCGGTCCCAGGGGGAGGAAAAACTGTTTTTT | CASSRSQGEEKLFF | TRBJ1-4 | - | TRBV3-1/TRBV3-2 | TRBD1
TGTGCCAGCAGCTTCGGACAGGGGGACGCTTTCTTT | CASSFGQGDAFF | TRBJ1-1 | - | TRBV5-6 | TRBD1
TGCGCCAGCAGCCAAGAGGTGGGGCTGAACACTGAAGCTTTCTTT | CASSQEVGLNTEAFF | TRBJ1-1 | - | TRBV4-1 | -
TGTGCCAGTAGTATGACTAGCGGTCAGGGAGATACGCAGTATTTT | CASSMTSGQGDTQYF | TRBJ2-3 | - | TRBV19 | TRBD2
TGTGCCACCAGTGATCGCCGGAAGCAGTTCTTC | CATSDRRKQFF | TRBJ2-1 | - | TRBV24-1 | -
TGCGCCAGCAGCAACATGGGACTACAAGACGAGCAGTACTTC | CASSNMGLQDEQYF | TRBJ2-7 | once | TRBV5-1 | TRBD2
TGTGCCAGCTCACCAGGGGATGGCTACACCTTC | CASSPGDGYTF | TRBJ1-2 | few | TRBV18 | -
TGTGCCAGCATGGGAGGGACTCACAATGAGCAGTTCTTC | CASMGGTHNEQFF | TRBJ2-1 | - | TRBV7-9 | TRBD2